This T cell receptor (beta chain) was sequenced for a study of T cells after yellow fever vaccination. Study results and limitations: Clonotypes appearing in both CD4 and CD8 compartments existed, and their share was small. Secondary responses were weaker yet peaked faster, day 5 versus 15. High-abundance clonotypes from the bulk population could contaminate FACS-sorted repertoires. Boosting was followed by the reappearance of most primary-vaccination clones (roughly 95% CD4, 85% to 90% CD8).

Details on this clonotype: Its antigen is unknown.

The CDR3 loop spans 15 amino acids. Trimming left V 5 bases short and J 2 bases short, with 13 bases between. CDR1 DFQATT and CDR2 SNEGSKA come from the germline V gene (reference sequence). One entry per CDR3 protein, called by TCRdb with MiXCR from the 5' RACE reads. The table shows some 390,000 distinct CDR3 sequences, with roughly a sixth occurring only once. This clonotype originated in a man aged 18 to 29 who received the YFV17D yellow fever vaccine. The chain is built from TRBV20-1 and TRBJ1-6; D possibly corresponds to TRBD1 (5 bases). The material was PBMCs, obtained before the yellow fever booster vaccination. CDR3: CSAGQGKAYNSPLHF. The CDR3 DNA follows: TGCAGTGCTGGCCAGGGAAAGGCCTATAATTCACCCCTCCACTTT.